A selection of T cell receptor beta chains follows, all from one sample in a study of identical twins. TCRdb re-called the 5' RACE reads with MiXCR, one entry per CDR3 protein. The data hold a few hundred thousand distinct CDR3 sequences, with approximately 12% observed a single time. These data also formed part of another study, on yellow fever vaccine responses in identical twins.

The sample consisted of memory (CD45RO+) T cells sorted from blood. The origin of the receptors is a woman between 18 and 29 years old in good health. The CDR3 runs from the conserved cysteine through the conserved F or W. The order of the fields is CDR3 protein, V gene, J gene, CDR3 length.

CDR3: CAMGDRSYEQYF; V: TRBV10-3; J: TRBJ2-7; length: 12
CDR3: CASSLDRPNTGELFF; V: TRBV5-1; J: TRBJ2-2; length: 15
CDR3: CASSWFQTQYF; V: TRBV3-1; J: TRBJ2-5; length: 11
CDR3: CASHLSGANVLTF; V: TRBV14; J: TRBJ2-6; length: 13
CDR3: CASSLRVNTGELFF; V: TRBV7-3; J: TRBJ2-2; length: 14
CDR3: CASREGYGYTF; V: TRBV25-1; J: TRBJ1-2; length: 11
CDR3: CASSFLTGADTQYF; V: TRBV12-3/TRBV12-4; J: TRBJ2-3; length: 14
CDR3: CATSKGRYRDFYNEQFF; V: TRBV3-1; J: TRBJ2-1; length: 17
CDR3: CASSNPTGEALTDTQYF; V: TRBV21-1; J: TRBJ2-3; length: 17
CDR3: CASRQGANTEAFF; V: TRBV6-1; J: TRBJ1-1; length: 13
CDR3: CASSQDTGTGGFNEQFF; V: TRBV4-3; J: TRBJ2-1; length: 17
CDR3: CATSRDLALTGVRETQYF; V: TRBV15; J: TRBJ2-5; length: 18
CDR3: CASKLGQNTDTQYF; V: TRBV2; J: TRBJ2-3; length: 14
CDR3: CASSPPQRYEQYF; V: TRBV12-3/TRBV12-4; J: TRBJ2-7; length: 13
CDR3: CASTPQGSSYNEQFF; V: TRBV5-5; J: TRBJ2-1; length: 15
CDR3: CATSDPMIHRGEQQYF; V: TRBV24-1; J: TRBJ2-3; length: 16
CDR3: CASSATDPSYEQYF; V: TRBV5-1; J: TRBJ2-7; length: 14
CDR3: CSVQPGTGGIVAKNIQYF; V: TRBV29-1; J: TRBJ2-4; length: 18
CDR3: CASRGDGGVVGANVLTF; V: TRBV7-2; J: TRBJ2-6; length: 17
CDR3: CATERRGTNTGELFF; V: TRBV24-1; J: TRBJ2-2; length: 15
CDR3: CASRRDGRYEQYF; V: TRBV2; J: TRBJ2-7; length: 13
CDR3: CASKQGATGSYSEQYF; V: TRBV28; J: TRBJ2-7; length: 16
CDR3: CASSILAGGSYNEQFF; V: TRBV6-5; J: TRBJ2-1; length: 16
CDR3: CSARALQTSTETQYF; V: TRBV20-1; J: TRBJ2-5; length: 15
CDR3: CASSESPGQPGTDTQYF; V: TRBV6-4; J: TRBJ2-3; length: 17
CDR3: CAINAGTSGGYDTQYF; V: TRBV10-3; J: TRBJ2-3; length: 16
CDR3: CASSVGLAVVQETQYF; V: TRBV9; J: TRBJ2-5; length: 16
CDR3: CASSGGGLAKDTQYF; V: TRBV5-6; J: TRBJ2-3; length: 15